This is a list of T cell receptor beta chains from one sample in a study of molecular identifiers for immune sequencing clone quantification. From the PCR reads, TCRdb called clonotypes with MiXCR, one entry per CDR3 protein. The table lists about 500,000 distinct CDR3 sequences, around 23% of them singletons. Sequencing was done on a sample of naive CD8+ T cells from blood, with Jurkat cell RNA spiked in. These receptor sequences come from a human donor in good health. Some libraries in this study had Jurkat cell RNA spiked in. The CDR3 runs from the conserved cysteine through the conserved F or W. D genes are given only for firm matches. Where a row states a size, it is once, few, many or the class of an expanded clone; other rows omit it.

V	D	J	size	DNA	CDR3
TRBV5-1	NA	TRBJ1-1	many	TGCGCCAGCAGCTTGACCCAGGGATCTGAAGCTTTCTTT	CASSLTQGSEAFF
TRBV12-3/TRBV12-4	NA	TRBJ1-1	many	TGTGCCACCACGTTATCGGGCACTGAAGCTTTCTTT	CATTLSGTEAFF
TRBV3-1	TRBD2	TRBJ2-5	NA	TGTGCCAGCAGCCAAGAAACTAGCGGGGAGGGTATGCAAGAGACCCAGTACTTC	CASSQETSGEGMQETQYF
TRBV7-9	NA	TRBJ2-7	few	TGTGCCAGCAGCGGGGGGACAGCAACCTACGAGCAGTACTTC	CASSGGTATYEQYF
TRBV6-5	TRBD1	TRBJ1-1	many	TGTGCCAGCAGTCAAGACAGGGTTGAAGCTTTCTTT	CASSQDRVEAFF
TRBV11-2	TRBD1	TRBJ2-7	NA	TGTGCCAGCAGCTCCCACCCCCGGGACAGGGCCTACGAGCAGTACTTC	CASSSHPRDRAYEQYF
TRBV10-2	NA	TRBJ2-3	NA	TGCGCCAGCAGTGAGGCGTCGGTCAGGGTGGGCCCAGATACGCAGTATTTT	CASSEASVRVGPDTQYF
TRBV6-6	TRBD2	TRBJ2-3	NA	TGTGCCAGCAGATCCGACTTAGCGGGAGGGCCCGTCGCAGATACGCAGTATTTT	CASRSDLAGGPVADTQYF
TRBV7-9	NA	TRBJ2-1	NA	TGTGCCAGCACCACGGGTCGGTTGGTTGGCGAGGGGTACAATGAGCAGTTCTTC	CASTTGRLVGEGYNEQFF
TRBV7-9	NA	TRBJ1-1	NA	TGTGCCAGCAGCCCGACAGAATTGAACACTGAAGCTTTCTTT	CASSPTELNTEAFF
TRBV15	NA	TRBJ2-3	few	TGTGCCACCCGCGACTTAGCGGAAATCACAGATACGCAGTATTTT	CATRDLAEITDTQYF
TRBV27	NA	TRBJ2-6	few	TGTGCCAGCAGATTAAGCCCCGGGACCTACTCTGGGGCCAACGTCCTGACTTTC	CASRLSPGTYSGANVLTF
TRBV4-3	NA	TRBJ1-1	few	TGCGCCAGCAGCCAAGACGCCAGGGTAGCGAACACTGAAGCTTTCTTT	CASSQDARVANTEAFF
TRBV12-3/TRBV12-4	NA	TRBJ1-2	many	TGTGCCAGCAGCTTTGCGACAGGCCATGGCTACACCTTC	CASSFATGHGYTF
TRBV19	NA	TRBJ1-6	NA	TGTGCCACTACCCCGGGACGACACCCCATCTATAATTCACCCCTCCACTTT	CATTPGRHPIYNSPLHF
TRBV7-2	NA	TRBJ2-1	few	TGTGCCAGCAGCTTAGGCATATCGGGGGAGGTTTCCCACAATGAGCAGTTCTTC	CASSLGISGEVSHNEQFF
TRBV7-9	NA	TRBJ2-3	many	TGTGCCAGCAGCTTAGACAAAGATACGCAGTATTTT	CASSLDKDTQYF
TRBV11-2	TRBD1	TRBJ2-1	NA	TGTGCCAGCAGCTTAATACAGGGGGGCTGGAATGAGCAGTTCTTC	CASSLIQGGWNEQFF
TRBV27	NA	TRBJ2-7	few	TGTGCCAGCAGTTTAGGGGGACCTGGCGCCTACGAGCAGTACTTC	CASSLGGPGAYEQYF
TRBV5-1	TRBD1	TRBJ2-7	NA	TGCGCCAGCAGCTTGGACCTGACAGGGGTCTACGAGCAGTACTTC	CASSLDLTGVYEQYF
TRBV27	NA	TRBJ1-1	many	TGTGCCAGCAGCATACAGGAGAACACTGAAGCTTTCTTT	CASSIQENTEAFF
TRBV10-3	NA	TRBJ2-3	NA	TGTGCCATCAGTACCCAGGGGTTAGCAGATACGCAGTATTTT	CAISTQGLADTQYF
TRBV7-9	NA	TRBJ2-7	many	TGTGCCAGCAGCTTCGGACCGGGTGAGCAGTACTTC	CASSFGPGEQYF
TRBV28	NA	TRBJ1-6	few	TGTGCCAGCAGTTTATTACAAAACTCCTATAATTCACCCCTCCACTTT	CASSLLQNSYNSPLHF
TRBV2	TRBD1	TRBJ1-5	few	TGTGCCAGCAGTACCCAACAGGGGGGGGCCGAGATTAGCAATCAGCCCCAGCATTTT	CASSTQQGGAEISNQPQHF
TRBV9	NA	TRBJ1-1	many	TGTGCCAGCAGCGTAGTAGGGGGAGTTACTGAAGCTTTCTTT	CASSVVGGVTEAFF
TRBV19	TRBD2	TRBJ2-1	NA	TGTGCCAGTAGTAGGGGACTAGCAGCTTACAATGAGCAGTTCTTC	CASSRGLAAYNEQFF
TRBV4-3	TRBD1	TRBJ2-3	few	TGCGCCAGCAGCCCTAAACCGGGACAGGAATATTATACGCAGTATTTT	CASSPKPGQEYYTQYF
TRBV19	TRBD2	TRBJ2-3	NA	TGTGCCAGTAGTATGGGGACTAGCGGATTCACAGATACGCAGTATTTT	CASSMGTSGFTDTQYF
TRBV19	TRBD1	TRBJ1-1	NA	TGTGCCATTCACAGGGGCTCTGAAGCTTTCTTT	CAIHRGSEAFF
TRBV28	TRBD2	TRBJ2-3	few	TGTGCCAGCACCGCCGCTGCTAGCGGGTATAGCACAGATACGCAGTATTTT	CASTAAASGYSTDTQYF
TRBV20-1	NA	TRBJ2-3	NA	TGCAGTGCTCTAAGGGGGATCGTAGATACGCAGTATTTT	CSALRGIVDTQYF
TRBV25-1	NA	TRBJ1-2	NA	TGTGCCAGCAGTCTTATGTATGGCTACACCTTC	CASSLMYGYTF
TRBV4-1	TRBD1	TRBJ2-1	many	TGCGCCAGCAGCCTGAACAGGGGCACGGGAAATGAGCAGTTCTTC	CASSLNRGTGNEQFF
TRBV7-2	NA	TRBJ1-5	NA	TGTGCCAGCAGCGCCGAACCGGGCAATCAGCCCCAGCATTTT	CASSAEPGNQPQHF
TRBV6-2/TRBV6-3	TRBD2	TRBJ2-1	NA	TGTGCCAGCAGTTTCCCCCCTGCTAGCGGGAAGGTAGGAGCCTACAATGAGCAGTTCTTC	CASSFPPASGKVGAYNEQFF
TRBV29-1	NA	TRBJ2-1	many	TGCAGCGCCTCCGAGCAATTTTACAATGAGCAGTTCTTC	CSASEQFYNEQFF
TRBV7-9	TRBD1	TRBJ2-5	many	TGTGCCAGCAGCTTACTTTCGGGGGACAGGGGAAGAGGGACCCAGTACTTC	CASSLLSGDRGRGTQYF
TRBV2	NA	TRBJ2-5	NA	TGTGCCAGCAGTGGGGGGACTCGGGCGGAGACCCAGTACTTC	CASSGGTRAETQYF